These 7 T cell receptor beta chains were all obtained from the same sample, sequenced in a study of blood T cell repertoires in COVID-19. Profiled with immunoSEQ multiplex PCR; TCRdb holds only in-frame clones, not every one. The sample contains 200,000 to 250,000 clones, more than 80% of which appear only once. Sequencing was done on a sample of PBMCs or T cells enriched from blood (not recorded which). These receptors originate from a man aged 35-49 years who had recovered from COVID-19.

V usage is TRBV7-8 and J usage is TRBJ2-2, with D uncertain. This CDR3 region has 15 residues. Looked up from germline, CDR1 is SGHVS and CDR2 is FQNEAQ. Between the trimmed V and J ends, which lost 1 base and 2 bases, there was a span of 8 bases. DNA of the CDR3: TGTGCCAGCAGCTTAGATCGCGGAAACACCGGGGAGCTGTTTTTT. Encoded protein: CASSLDRGNTGELFF.

The chain employs TRBV6-5 and TRBJ1-2; D is uncertain. Germline assignment: CDR1 MNHEY and CDR2 SVGAGI. The CDR3 has 13 residues. V lost 7 bases and J lost 0, with 9 bases in between. The CDR3 nucleotides read TGTGCCAGCAAGGTCCGGGCTAACTATGGCTACACCTTC. Its protein product is CASKVRANYGYTF.

The chain recombines TRBV11-3 with TRBJ2-1; 16 nucleotides agree with TRBD2. V gave up 4 bases and J gave up 7 bases; unmatched junction bases: 4. This CDR3 region has 16 residues. Germline lookup yields CDR1 SGHNT and CDR2 YENEEA. The CDR3 nucleotides are TGTGCCAGCAGCTCGGGACTAGCGGGGGGGTGGAATGAGCAGTTCTTC. Amino acid sequence: CASSSGLAGGWNEQFF.

This chain connects TRBV6-5 to TRBJ2-1; TRBD2 matches at 10 bases. This CDR3 spans 15 amino acids. Germline V gene data show CDR1 as MNHEY and CDR2 as SVGAGI. Trimming took 2 bases from V and 6 from J; bases not matched to a gene: 4. In DNA form, the CDR3 reads TGTGCCAGCAGTTACCTTAGCGGGAGGAGCAATGAGCAGTTCTTC. This translates into CASSYLSGRSNEQFF.

This rearrangement joins TRBV13 to TRBJ1-1; the D gene is possibly TRBD1 (6 bases). CDR3 length: 15 residues. V dropped 6 bases and J dropped 1 base, with 15 bases sitting between them. The V gene's germline CDR1 is PRHDT and CDR2 FYEKMQ (reference sequence). The CDR3 DNA follows: TGTGCCAGCAGAGCCGGCCCGACAGGGAACACTGAAGCTTTCTTT. Translation gives CASRAGPTGNTEAFF.

V and J are TRBV18 and TRBJ1-2, with 7 nucleotides matching TRBD1. V lost 3 bases and J lost 2; bases outside the gene matches: 6. The CDR3 consists of 15 residues. Germline V CDR1 and CDR2: KGHSH, LQKENI. The CDR3 region has the DNA TGTGCCAGCTCACCCCGACAGGGTGGAAACTATGGCTACACCTTC. The encoded protein is CASSPRQGGNYGYTF. Together with reference TRBV18 and TRBJ1-2, the CDR3 gives the full variable domain: NAGVMQNPRHLVRRRGQEARLRCSPMKGHSHVYWYRQLPEEGLKFMVYLQKENIIDESGMPKERFSAEFPKEGPSILRIQQVVRGDSAAYFCASSPRQGGNYGYTFGSGTRLTVV.

At least ten counts were recorded for this clone. The chain recombines TRBV4-2 with TRBJ1-1, with a tentative D call TRBD1 (6 bases). The CDR3 consists of 14 residues. Germline V lookup: CDR1 LGHNA, CDR2 YNFKEQ. Trimming cost V 4 bases and J 6 bases, with 15 bases left between them. CDR3 region: CASSPPWGGAEAFF. For the CDR3, the DNA is TGTGCCAGCAGCCCCCCTTGGGGGGGCGCTGAAGCTTTCTTT.